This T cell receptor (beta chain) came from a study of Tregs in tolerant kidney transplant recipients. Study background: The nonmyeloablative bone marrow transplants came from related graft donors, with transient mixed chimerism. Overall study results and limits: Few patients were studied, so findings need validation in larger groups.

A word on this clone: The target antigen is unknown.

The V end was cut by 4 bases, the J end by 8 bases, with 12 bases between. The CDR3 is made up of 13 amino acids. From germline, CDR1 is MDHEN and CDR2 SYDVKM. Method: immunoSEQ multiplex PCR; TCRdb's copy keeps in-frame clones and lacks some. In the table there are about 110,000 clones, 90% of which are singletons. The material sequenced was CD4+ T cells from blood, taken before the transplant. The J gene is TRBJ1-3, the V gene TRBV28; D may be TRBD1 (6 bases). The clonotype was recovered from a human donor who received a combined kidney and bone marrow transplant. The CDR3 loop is CASSWTAPDTIYF. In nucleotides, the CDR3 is TGTGCCAGCAGTTGGACAGCCCCCGACACCATATATTTT.